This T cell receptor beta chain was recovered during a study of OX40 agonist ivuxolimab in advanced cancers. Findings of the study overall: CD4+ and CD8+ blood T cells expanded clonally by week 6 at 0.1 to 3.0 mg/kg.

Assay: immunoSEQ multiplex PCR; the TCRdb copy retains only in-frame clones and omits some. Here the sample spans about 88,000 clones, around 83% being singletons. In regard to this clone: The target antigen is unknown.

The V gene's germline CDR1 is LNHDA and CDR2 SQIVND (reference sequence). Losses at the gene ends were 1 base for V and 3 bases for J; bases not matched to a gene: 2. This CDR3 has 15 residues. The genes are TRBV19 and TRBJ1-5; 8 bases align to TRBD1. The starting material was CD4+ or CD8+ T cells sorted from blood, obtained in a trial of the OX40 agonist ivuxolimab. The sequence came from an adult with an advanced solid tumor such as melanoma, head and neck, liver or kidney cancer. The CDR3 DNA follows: TGTGCCAGTAGTATAGCCAGGGGGCCCAATCAGCCCCAGCATTTT. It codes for CASSIARGPNQPQHF.